The clone carrying this T cell receptor (beta chain) was found a few times. The entry originates in a study of shared clonotypes between healthy human individuals. The V gene's germline CDR1 is KGHSH and CDR2 LQKENI. The CDR3 runs 15 residues. The V gene lost 0 bases and the J gene lost 5 bases, with 14 bases spanning the gap. Data came from immunoSEQ multiplex PCR; TCRdb stores just in-frame clones and leaves some out. The sample records roughly 1,000,000 clones, around 78% being singletons. This chain uses TRBV18 with TRBJ2-7; D remains ambiguous. Material: memory CD4+ T cells from PBMCs. The subset is: CD45RA-negative fraction. The receptor was derived from a man aged 18 to 30 in good health. Some clones in this sample may be carry-over from other donors' samples. CDR3 sequence: CASSPPASSLNEQYF. The CDR3 nucleotides read TGTGCCAGCTCACCACCCGCCAGTAGCCTAAACGAGCAGTACTTC.